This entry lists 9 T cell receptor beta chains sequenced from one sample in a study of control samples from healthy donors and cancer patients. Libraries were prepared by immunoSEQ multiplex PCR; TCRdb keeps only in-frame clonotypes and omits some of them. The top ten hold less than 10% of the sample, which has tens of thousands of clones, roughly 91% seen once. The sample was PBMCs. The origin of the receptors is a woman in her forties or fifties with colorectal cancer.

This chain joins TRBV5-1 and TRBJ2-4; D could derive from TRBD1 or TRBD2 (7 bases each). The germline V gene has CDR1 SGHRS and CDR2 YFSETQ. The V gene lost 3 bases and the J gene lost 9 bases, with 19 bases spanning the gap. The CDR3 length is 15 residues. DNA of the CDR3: TGCGCCAGCAGCTCAAAACTTACAGGGGAGGGCATTCAGTACTTC. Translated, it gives CASSSKLTGEGIQYF.

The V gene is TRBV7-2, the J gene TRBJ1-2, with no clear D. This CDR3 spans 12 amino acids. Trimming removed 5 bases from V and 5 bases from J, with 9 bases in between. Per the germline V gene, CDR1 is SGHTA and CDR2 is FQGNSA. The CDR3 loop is CASSPPEYGYTF. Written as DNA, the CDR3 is TGTGCCAGCAGCCCCCCGGAGTATGGCTACACCTTC.

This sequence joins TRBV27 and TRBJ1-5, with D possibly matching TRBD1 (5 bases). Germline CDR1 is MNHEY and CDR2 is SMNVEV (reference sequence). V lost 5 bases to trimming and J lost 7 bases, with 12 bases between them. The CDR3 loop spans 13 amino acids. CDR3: CASSPGRGQPQHF. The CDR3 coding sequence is TGTGCCAGCAGTCCCGGTCGGGGGCAGCCCCAGCATTTT.

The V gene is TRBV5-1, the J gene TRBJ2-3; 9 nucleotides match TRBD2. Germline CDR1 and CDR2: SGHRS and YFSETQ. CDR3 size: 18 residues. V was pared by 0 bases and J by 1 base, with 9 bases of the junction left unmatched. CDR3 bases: TGCGCCAGCAGCTTGGAAGCCGGGGCTAGCGGGGGCACAGATACGCAGTATTTT. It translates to CASSLEAGASGGTDTQYF.

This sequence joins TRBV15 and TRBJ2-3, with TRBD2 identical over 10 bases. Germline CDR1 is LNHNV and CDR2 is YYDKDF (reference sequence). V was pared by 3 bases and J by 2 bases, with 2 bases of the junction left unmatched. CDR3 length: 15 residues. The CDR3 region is CATSSGLAATDTQYF. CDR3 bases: TGTGCCACCAGCAGTGGACTAGCGGCCACAGATACGCAGTATTTT. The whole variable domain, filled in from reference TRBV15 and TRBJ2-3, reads DAMVIQNPRYQVTQFGKPVTLSCSQTLNHNVMYWYQQKSSQAPKLLFHYYDKDFNNEADTPDNFQSRRPNTSFCFLDIRSPGLGDTAMYLCATSSGLAATDTQYFGPGTRLTVL.

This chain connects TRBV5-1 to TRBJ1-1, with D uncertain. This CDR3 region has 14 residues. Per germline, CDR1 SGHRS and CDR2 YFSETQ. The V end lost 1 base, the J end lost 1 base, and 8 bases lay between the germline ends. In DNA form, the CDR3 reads TGCGCCAGCAGCTTGTACAGTTCGAACACTGAAGCTTTCTTT. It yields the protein CASSLYSSNTEAFF.

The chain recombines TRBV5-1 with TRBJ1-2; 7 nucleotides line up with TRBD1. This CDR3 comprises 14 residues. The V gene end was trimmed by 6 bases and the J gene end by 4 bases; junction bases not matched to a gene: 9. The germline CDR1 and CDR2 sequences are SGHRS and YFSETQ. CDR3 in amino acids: CASKEGAGIYGYTF. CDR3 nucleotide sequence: TGCGCCAGCAAGGAGGGGGCCGGTATCTATGGCTACACCTTC.

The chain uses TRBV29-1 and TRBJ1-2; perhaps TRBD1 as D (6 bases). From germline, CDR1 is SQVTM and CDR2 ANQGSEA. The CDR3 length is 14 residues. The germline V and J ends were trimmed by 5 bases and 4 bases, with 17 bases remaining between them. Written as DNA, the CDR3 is TGCAGCGTTACCGGGACAACCGAGCGCTATGGCTACACCTTC. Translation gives CSVTGTTERYGYTF.

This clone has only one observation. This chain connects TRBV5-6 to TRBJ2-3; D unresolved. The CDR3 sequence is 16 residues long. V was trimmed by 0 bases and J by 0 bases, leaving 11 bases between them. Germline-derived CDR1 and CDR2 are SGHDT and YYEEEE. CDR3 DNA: TGTGCCAGCAGCTTGGCCTACTCATCTAGCACAGATACGCAGTATTTT. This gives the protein CASSLAYSSSTDTQYF.